The following is a TCR beta chain sequence with its context. What it recognizes is unknown. The sample originates from a study of T cell responses to AZD1222 COVID-19 vaccine. Whole-study context: Samples with a second dose at about 4 or about 12 weeks were pooled together.

Study-level points and caveats: No repertoire was sampled before or during the peak T cell response, only after it. White British donors predominated, females outnumbered males, and clonal diversity was possibly underestimated.

Looked up from germline, CDR1 is LNHDA and CDR2 is SQIVND (reference sequence). V gave up 5 bases and J gave up 8 bases, with 12 bases separating them. The CDR3 has 13 residues. Method: immunoSEQ multiplex PCR; TCRdb's copy keeps in-frame clones and lacks some. The sample shows around 250,000 clones, 85% to 95% of them seen only once. The receptor was derived from an adult in good health. The sample was peripheral blood, taken on day 0 of AZD1222 vaccination. The rearrangement uses TRBV19 and TRBJ1-4; weak D call: TRBD1 (5 bases). Written as DNA, the CDR3 is TGTGCCAGTAGTGAGGCCAAGGGGGAAAAACTGTTTTTT. This sequence encodes CASSEAKGEKLFF.